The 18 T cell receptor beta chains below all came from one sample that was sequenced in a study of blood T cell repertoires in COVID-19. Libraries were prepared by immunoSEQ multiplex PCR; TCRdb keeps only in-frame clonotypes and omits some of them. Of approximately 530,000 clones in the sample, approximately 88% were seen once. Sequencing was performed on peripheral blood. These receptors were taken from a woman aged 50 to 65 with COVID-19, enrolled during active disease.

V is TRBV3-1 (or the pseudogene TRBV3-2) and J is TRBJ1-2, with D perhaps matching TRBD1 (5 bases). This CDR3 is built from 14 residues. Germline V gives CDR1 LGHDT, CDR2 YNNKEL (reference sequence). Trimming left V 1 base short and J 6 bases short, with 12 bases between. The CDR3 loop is CASSQAQGVNGYTF. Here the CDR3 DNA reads TGTGCCAGCAGCCAAGCTCAAGGGGTGAATGGCTACACCTTC.

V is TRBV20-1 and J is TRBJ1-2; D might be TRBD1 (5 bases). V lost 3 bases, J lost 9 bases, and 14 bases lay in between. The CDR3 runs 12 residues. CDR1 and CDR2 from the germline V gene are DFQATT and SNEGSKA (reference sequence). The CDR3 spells CSASIGASRYTF. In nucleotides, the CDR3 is TGCAGTGCTAGTATAGGGGCGAGTCGCTACACCTTC.

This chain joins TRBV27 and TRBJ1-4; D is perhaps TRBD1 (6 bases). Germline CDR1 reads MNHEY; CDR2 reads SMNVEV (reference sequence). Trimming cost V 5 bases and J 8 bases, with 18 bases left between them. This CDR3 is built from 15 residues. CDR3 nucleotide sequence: TGTGCCAGCAGTCCTTACAGGGATCGGAGCGAAAAACTGTTTTTT. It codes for CASSPYRDRSEKLFF.

As DNA, the CDR3 is TGTGCCAGCAGCCCCTCCAGCCGGGGTTCACCCCTCCACTTT. It is translated as CASSPSSRGSPLHF. The chain recombines TRBV7-3 with TRBJ1-6; D not certain. The CDR3 consists of 14 residues. Germline CDR1 is SGHTA and CDR2 is FQGTGA. V lost 5 bases to trimming and J lost 9 bases, with 14 bases between them.

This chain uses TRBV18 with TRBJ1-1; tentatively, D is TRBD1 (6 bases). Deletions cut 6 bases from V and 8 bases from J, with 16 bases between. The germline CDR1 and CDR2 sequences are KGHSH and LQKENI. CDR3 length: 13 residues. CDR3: CASSLTRDKEAFF. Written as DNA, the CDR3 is TGTGCCAGCTCTCTCACCCGGGACAAAGAAGCTTTCTTT.

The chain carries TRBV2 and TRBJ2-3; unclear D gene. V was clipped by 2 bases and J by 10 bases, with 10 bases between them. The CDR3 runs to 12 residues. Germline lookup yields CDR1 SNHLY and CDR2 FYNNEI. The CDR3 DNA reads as TGTGCCAGCAGTGAAAACCGAGAGGCGCAGTATTTT. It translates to CASSENREAQYF.

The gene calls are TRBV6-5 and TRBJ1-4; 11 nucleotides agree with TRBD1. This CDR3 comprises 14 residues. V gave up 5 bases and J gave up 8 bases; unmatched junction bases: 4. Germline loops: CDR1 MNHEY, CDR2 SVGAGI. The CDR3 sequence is CASSPGTGGEKLFF. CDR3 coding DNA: TGTGCCAGCAGTCCCGGGACAGGGGGGGAAAAACTGTTTTTT.

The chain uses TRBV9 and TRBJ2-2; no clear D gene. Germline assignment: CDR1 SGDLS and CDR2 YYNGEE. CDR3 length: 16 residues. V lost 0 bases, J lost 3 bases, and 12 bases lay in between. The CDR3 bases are TGTGCCAGCAGCGTAGGATGGAGTTTCGACACCGGGGAGCTGTTTTTT. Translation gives CASSVGWSFDTGELFF.

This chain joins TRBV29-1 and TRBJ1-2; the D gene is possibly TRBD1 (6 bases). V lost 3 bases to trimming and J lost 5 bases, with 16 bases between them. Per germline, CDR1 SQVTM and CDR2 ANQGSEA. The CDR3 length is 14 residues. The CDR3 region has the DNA TGCAGCGTTGATTTGGGGGCGACCAATTATGGCTACACCTTC. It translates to CSVDLGATNYGYTF.

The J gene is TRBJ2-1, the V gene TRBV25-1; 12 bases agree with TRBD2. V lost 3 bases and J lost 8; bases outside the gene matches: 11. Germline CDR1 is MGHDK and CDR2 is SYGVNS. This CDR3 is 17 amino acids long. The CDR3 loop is CASSEPLAGGVNDEQFF. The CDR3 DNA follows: TGTGCCAGCAGTGAGCCCCTAGCGGGGGGGGTGAACGATGAGCAGTTCTTC.

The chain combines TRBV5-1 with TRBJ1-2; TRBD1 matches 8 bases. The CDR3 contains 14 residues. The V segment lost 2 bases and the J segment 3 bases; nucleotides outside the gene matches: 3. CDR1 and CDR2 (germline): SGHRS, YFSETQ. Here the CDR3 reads CASSFKQGDYGYTF. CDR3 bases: TGCGCCAGCAGCTTCAAACAGGGGGACTATGGCTACACCTTC.

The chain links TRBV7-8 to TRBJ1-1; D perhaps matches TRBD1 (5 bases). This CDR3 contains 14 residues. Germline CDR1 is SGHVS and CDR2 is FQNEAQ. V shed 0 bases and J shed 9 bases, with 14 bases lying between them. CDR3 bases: TGTGCCAGCAGCTTAGCGCTGTGGGGCAGCCAAGCTTTCTTT. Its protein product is CASSLALWGSQAFF.

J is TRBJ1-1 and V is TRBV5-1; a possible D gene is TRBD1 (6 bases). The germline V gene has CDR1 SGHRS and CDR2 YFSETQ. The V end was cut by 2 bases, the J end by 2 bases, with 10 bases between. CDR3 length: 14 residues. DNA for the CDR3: TGCGCCAGCAGCTTCACAGGGAGAAACACTGAAGCTTTCTTT. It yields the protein CASSFTGRNTEAFF.

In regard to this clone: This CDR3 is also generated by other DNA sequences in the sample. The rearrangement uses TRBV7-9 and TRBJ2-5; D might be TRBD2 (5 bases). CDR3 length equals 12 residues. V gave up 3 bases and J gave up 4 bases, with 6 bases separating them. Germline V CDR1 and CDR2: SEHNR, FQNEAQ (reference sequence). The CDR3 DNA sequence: TGTGCCAGCAGCTTGGAGGCAGAGACCCAGTACTTC. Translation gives CASSLEAETQYF.

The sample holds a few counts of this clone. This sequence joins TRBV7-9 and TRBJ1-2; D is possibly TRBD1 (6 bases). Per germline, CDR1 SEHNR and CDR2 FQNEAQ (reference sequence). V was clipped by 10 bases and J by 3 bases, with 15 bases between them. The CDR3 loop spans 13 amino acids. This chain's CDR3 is CATQDRSDYGYTF. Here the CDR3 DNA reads TGTGCCACCCAAGACAGGAGTGACTATGGCTACACCTTC.

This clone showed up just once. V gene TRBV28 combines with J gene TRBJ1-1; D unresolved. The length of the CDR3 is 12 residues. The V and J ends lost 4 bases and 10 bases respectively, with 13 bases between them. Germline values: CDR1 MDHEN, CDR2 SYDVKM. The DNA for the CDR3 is TGTGCCAGCAGTTCGCCCGTGGGCCGAGCTTTCTTT. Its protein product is CASSSPVGRAFF.

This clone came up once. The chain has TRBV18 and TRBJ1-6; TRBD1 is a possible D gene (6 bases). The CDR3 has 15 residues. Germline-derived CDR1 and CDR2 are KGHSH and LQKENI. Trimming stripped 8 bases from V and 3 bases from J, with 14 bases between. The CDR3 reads CASNTGPVYNSPLHF. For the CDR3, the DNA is TGTGCCAGCAATACAGGGCCCGTCTATAATTCACCCCTCCACTTT.

The CDR3 nucleotides read TGTGCCAGCTCACCGACAGGAGATGAGCAGTTCTTC. Translating it yields CASSPTGDEQFF. The chain has TRBV18 and TRBJ2-1; weak D call: TRBD1 (6 bases). Germline V gene sequence: CDR1 KGHSH, CDR2 LQKENI. V lost 3 bases and J 8 bases, leaving 8 bases between the germline ends. CDR3 length: 12 amino acids.